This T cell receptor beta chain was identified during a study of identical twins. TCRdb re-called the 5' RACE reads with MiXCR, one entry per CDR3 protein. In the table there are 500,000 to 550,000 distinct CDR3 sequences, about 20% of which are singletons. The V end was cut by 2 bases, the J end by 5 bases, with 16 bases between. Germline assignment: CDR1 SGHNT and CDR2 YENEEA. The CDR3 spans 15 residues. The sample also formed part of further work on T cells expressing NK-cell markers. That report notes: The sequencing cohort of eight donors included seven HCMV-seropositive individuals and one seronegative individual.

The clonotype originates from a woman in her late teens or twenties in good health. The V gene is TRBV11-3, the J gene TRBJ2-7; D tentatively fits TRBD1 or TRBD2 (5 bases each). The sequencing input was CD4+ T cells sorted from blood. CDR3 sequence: CASSLRLRGANEQYF. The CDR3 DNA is TGTGCCAGCAGCTTAAGGTTGAGAGGGGCTAACGAGCAGTACTTC.